The next 30 T cell receptor beta chains were all read from a single sample in a study of identical twins. Each CDR3 protein gets one entry after TCRdb re-called the 5' RACE reads with MiXCR. This table has 250,000 or so distinct CDR3 sequences, roughly 8.7% appearing once. The sample also formed part of further work on yellow fever vaccine responses in identical twins.

The source material was CD8+ T cells sorted from blood. Receptors originate from a woman aged 18-29 years in good health.

This clonotype was observed at least ten times. The V gene is TRBV12-3 or TRBV12-4, the J gene TRBJ2-4; no reliable D call. This CDR3 has 11 residues. Trimming left V 5 bases short and J 12 bases short, with 11 bases between. The CDR3 nucleotides read TGTGCCAGCAGTGTCGACATGGATCAGTACTTC. Amino acid sequence: CASSVDMDQYF.

This clonotype was picked up many times. V and J are TRBV5-6 and TRBJ2-5; D is possibly TRBD2 (6 bases). Germline CDR1 SGHDT, CDR2 YYEEEE. The V gene lost 0 bases and the J gene lost 0 bases, with 18 bases spanning the gap. The CDR3 runs to 18 residues. The CDR3 spells CASSLARKRVPYQETQYF. CDR3 sequence (DNA): TGTGCCAGCAGCTTGGCCAGAAAGCGGGTTCCGTACCAAGAGACCCAGTACTTC.

This chain connects TRBV3-1 to TRBJ2-7; D remains unclear. Germline loops: CDR1 LGHDT, CDR2 YNNKEL (reference sequence). Trimming shortened V by 4 bases and J by 8 bases, and 18 bases separated the two germline ends. The CDR3 is 14 residues long. As DNA, the CDR3 is TGTGCCAGCAGCCTGACGGAGCCCTACGTCAAGCAGTACTTC. As protein: CASSLTEPYVKQYF.

This chain connects TRBV11-2 to TRBJ2-7; 8 nucleotides match TRBD1. Germline V gene data show CDR1 as SGHAT and CDR2 as FQNNGV. The trim removed 4 bases at V and 2 bases at J, leaving 10 bases unmatched. The CDR3 has 16 amino acids. The CDR3 spells CASSSLGGTGAYEQYF. CDR3 bases: TGTGCCAGCAGCTCCCTCGGTGGGACAGGAGCCTACGAGCAGTACTTC.

This clonotype was seen repeatedly, ten times or more. This chain uses TRBV12-3 or TRBV12-4 with TRBJ2-1; D is uncertain. The CDR3 contains 13 residues. With 4 bases removed from V and 6 bases from J, the gap between germline ends came to 10 bases. The CDR3 region has the DNA TGTGCCAGCAGTTCATTGCTAGTCAATGAGCAGTTCTTC. Translated: CASSSLLVNEQFF.

The table lists this clonotype with many counts. This chain connects TRBV2 to TRBJ2-7; the match to TRBD1 covers 8 bases. CDR1 and CDR2 (germline): SNHLY, FYNNEI. V lost 4 bases to trimming and J lost 4 bases; unmatched junction nucleotides: 9. The CDR3 covers 15 residues. CDR3 in DNA: TGTGCCAGCAGTGTGTGGGGACAGGAGTCATACGAGCAGTACTTC. This translates into CASSVWGQESYEQYF.

This chain links TRBV4-1 with TRBJ1-6; the match to TRBD1 covers 7 bases. This CDR3 is 16 amino acids long. Germline CDR1 is MGHRA and CDR2 is YSYEKL. Unmatched junction bases numbered 11, after V lost 3 bases and J lost 9 bases. DNA of the CDR3: TGCGCCAGCAGCCAGCTCCAGACAGGGCCTCGTTCACCCCTCCACTTT. Its translation: CASSQLQTGPRSPLHF.

This clonotype was seen only a few times. V usage is TRBV5-1 and J usage is TRBJ2-2; D gene uncertain. CDR1 and CDR2 from the germline V gene are SGHRS and YFSETQ. Trimming pared 2 bases from V and 6 bases from J, leaving 5 bases between. This CDR3 contains 12 residues. CDR3 bases: TGCGCCAGCAGCTTCGCGTCCGGGGAGCTGTTTTTT. Translated, it gives CASSFASGELFF.

The chain couples TRBV7-3 to TRBJ2-3, with 9 bases that match TRBD2. This CDR3 has 15 residues. The germline gives CDR1 SGHTA, CDR2 FQGTGA. The junction had 4 bases not matched to a gene; V was cut back by 4 bases and J by 2 bases. CDR3 loop: CASSYLAGPTDTQYF. The CDR3 DNA reads TGTGCCAGCAGCTATCTAGCGGGGCCCACAGATACGCAGTATTTT.

In this sample, this clonotype turned up a few times. The chain employs TRBV5-8 and TRBJ2-5; D is possibly TRBD2 (6 bases). In germline, CDR1 is SGHTS, CDR2 YDEGEE. The CDR3 runs to 14 residues. V dropped 0 bases and J dropped 3 bases, with 9 bases sitting between them. The CDR3 sequence is CASSLVRLEETQYF. The CDR3 DNA sequence: TGTGCCAGCAGCTTGGTAAGACTAGAAGAGACCCAGTACTTC. Full variable domain (rest looked up from reference TRBV5-8 and TRBJ2-5): EAGVTQSPTHLIKTRGQQATLRCSPISGHTSVYWYQQALGLGLQFLLWYDEGEERNRGNFPPRFSGRQFPNYSSELNVNALELEDSALYLCASSLVRLEETQYFGPGTRLLVL.

This clonotype was observed a few times. The V call is TRBV18, the J call TRBJ1-1, with D possibly being TRBD1 (6 bases). Germline CDR1 and CDR2: KGHSH and LQKENI. V was clipped by 3 bases and J by 5 bases, with 10 bases between them. This CDR3 comprises 13 residues. CDR3 sequence: CASSPPGETEAFF. The CDR3 region has the DNA TGTGCCAGCTCACCGCCAGGGGAGACTGAAGCTTTCTTT.

This clonotype has only a few counts. This sequence joins TRBV7-9 and TRBJ1-2, with D perhaps matching TRBD1 (5 bases). The germline V and J ends were trimmed by 7 bases and 3 bases, with 15 bases remaining between them. The CDR3 has 14 residues. Germline values: CDR1 SEHNR, CDR2 FQNEAQ (reference sequence). CDR3 sequence: CASTGWQSDYGYTF. CDR3 nucleotide sequence: TGTGCCAGCACAGGGTGGCAGAGCGACTATGGCTACACCTTC. Based on the CDR3 plus reference TRBV7-9 and TRBJ1-2, the full variable domain is DTGVSQNPRHKITKRGQNVTFRCDPISEHNRLYWYRQTLGQGPEFLTYFQNEAQLEKSRLLSDRFSAERPKGSFSTLEIQRTEQGDSAMYLCASTGWQSDYGYTFGSGTRLTVV.

Only a few counts were recorded for this clonotype. The rearrangement uses TRBV5-6 and TRBJ2-1; TRBD2 is a possible D gene (6 bases). Trimming pared 2 bases from V and 9 bases from J, leaving 9 bases between. From germline, CDR1 is SGHDT and CDR2 YYEEEE. The CDR3 is 12 residues long. The CDR3 DNA reads TGTGCCAGCAGCTTCTCGGGGGTTGAGCAGTTCTTC. Translated, it gives CASSFSGVEQFF.

The chain employs TRBV4-3 and TRBJ2-3, with TRBD2 matching 12 bases. The germline V gene encodes CDR1 LGHNA and CDR2 YSLEER. The CDR3 length is 19 residues. The V and J ends lost 1 base and 1 base, in that order; junction bases with no gene match: 9. The CDR3 DNA reads TGCGCCAGCAGCCAAGGGGGACTAGCGGGCGAGCGCCGCACAGATACGCAGTATTTT. It encodes CASSQGGLAGERRTDTQYF.

This clonotype was seen only a few times. The chain carries TRBV5-1 and TRBJ2-3; possible D gene TRBD1, 5 bases. The CDR3 contains 14 residues. With 5 bases removed from V and 1 base from J, the gap between germline ends came to 11 bases. Germline assignment: CDR1 SGHRS and CDR2 YFSETQ. CDR3 sequence (DNA): TGCGCCAGCAGGACAGAGTTGCGCACAGATACGCAGTATTTT. It codes for CASRTELRTDTQYF.

The chain joins TRBV27 to TRBJ2-7, with 11 positions matching TRBD2. Trimming at V came to 3 bases and at J to 4 bases, leaving 5 bases not matched to a gene. The CDR3 loop spans 15 amino acids. CDR1 is MNHEY and CDR2 is SMNVEV in the germline V gene (reference sequence). The CDR3 DNA reads as TGTGCCAGCAGTTTCCACAGGACTAGCGGGTACGAGCAGTACTTC. Amino acids: CASSFHRTSGYEQYF.

At least ten counts were recorded for this clonotype. The chain is built from TRBV11-2 and TRBJ2-3; D ambiguous. Germline V gene sequence: CDR1 SGHAT, CDR2 FQNNGV. The CDR3 contains 16 residues. Trimming pared 2 bases from V and 0 bases from J, leaving 12 bases between. The CDR3: CASSLLGVSSTDTQYF. The CDR3 nucleotides read TGTGCCAGCAGCTTACTTGGGGTGTCGAGCACAGATACGCAGTATTTT.

There are a few counts of this clonotype. CDR3 coding DNA: TGTGCCAGCAGCCCCTACTCCGTCGAGCAGTACTTC. Amino acid sequence: CASSPYSVEQYF. V gene TRBV7-9 combines with J gene TRBJ2-7; D not resolved. The CDR3 has 12 amino acids. The V gene's germline CDR1 is SEHNR and CDR2 FQNEAQ (reference sequence). The germline V and J ends were trimmed by 5 bases and 6 bases, with 11 bases remaining between them.

This clonotype has at least ten counts. The chain has TRBV15 and TRBJ2-7, with D possibly TRBD1 on 6 matching bases. Germline V gives CDR1 LNHNV, CDR2 YYDKDF (reference sequence). Trimming took off 2 bases at V and 5 bases at J, with 16 bases between the two ends. The CDR3 loop spans 15 amino acids. CDR3 nucleotide sequence: TGTGCCACCAGCAGAACAGGGATCGGGCTAGACGAGCAGTACTTC. Translating it yields CATSRTGIGLDEQYF. Full variable domain (remainder filled in from reference TRBV15 and TRBJ2-7): DAMVIQNPRYQVTQFGKPVTLSCSQTLNHNVMYWYQQKSSQAPKLLFHYYDKDFNNEADTPDNFQSRRPNTSFCFLDIRSPGLGDTAMYLCATSRTGIGLDEQYFGPGTRLTVT.

The gene calls are TRBV3-1 and TRBJ2-1; 11 positions agree with TRBD2. Germline V CDR1 and CDR2: LGHDT, YNNKEL (reference sequence). CDR3 length: 18 amino acids. Unmatched junction bases numbered 17, after V lost 5 bases and J lost 8 bases. CDR3 residues: CASSKEVTSGGNGHEQFF. The CDR3 DNA sequence: TGTGCCAGCAGCAAGGAGGTCACTAGCGGGGGAAATGGGCATGAGCAGTTCTTC.

In this sample, this clonotype turned up many times. V usage is TRBV29-1 and J usage is TRBJ2-1; 7 bases fit TRBD2. CDR3 length equals 17 residues. CDR1 is SQVTM and CDR2 is ANQGSEA in the germline V gene. The junction had 17 bases not matched to a gene; V was cut back by 7 bases and J by 2 bases. The CDR3 sequence: CSAADGAGTVTYNEQFF. In nucleotides, the CDR3 is TGCAGCGCCGCCGATGGAGCGGGAACTGTGACCTACAATGAGCAGTTCTTC.

The chain combines TRBV20-1 with TRBJ2-4, with no clear D. Trimming cost V 1 base and J 0 bases, with 10 bases left between them. Germline CDR1 is DFQATT and CDR2 is SNEGSKA (reference sequence). The CDR3 sequence is 15 residues long. Here the CDR3 DNA reads TGCAGTGCTAGAGTTCTCACTGAAGCCAAAAACATTCAGTACTTC. The encoded protein is CSARVLTEAKNIQYF.

The chain carries TRBV4-1 and TRBJ1-2; possibly TRBD1 for D (6 bases). V lost 3 bases and J 1 base, leaving 15 bases between the germline ends. CDR3 length: 16 residues. Germline loops: CDR1 MGHRA, CDR2 YSYEKL. The CDR3 DNA reads TGCGCCAGCAGCCAGGACCCCGGACAGTTTAACTATGGCTACACCTTC. Translating it yields CASSQDPGQFNYGYTF.

The sample holds many counts of this clonotype. DNA of the CDR3: TGTGCCAGCAGAACGACAGGGGAACGATACAATGAGCAGTTCTTC. It encodes CASRTTGERYNEQFF. J is TRBJ2-1 and V is TRBV28, with 8 bases lining up with TRBD1. The CDR3 sequence is 15 residues long. Germline trimming cut 6 bases from V and 4 bases from J; bases unmatched to any gene: 8. In germline, CDR1 is MDHEN, CDR2 SYDVKM. Using reference TRBV28 and TRBJ2-1 for the parts outside the CDR3, the full variable domain is DVKVTQSSRYLVKRTGEKVFLECVQDMDHENMFWYRQDPGLGLRLIYFSYDVKMKEKGDIPEGYSVSREKKERFSLILESASTNQTSMYLCASRTTGERYNEQFFGPGTRLTVL.

This clonotype has a count of ten or more. CDR3 residues: CASSTDRNSYNEQFF. In DNA, the CDR3 is TGTGCCAGCAGCACGGACAGGAACTCCTACAATGAGCAGTTCTTC. This chain connects TRBV7-9 to TRBJ2-1; 7 bases align to TRBD1. The V gene end was trimmed by 5 bases and the J gene end by 0 bases; junction bases not matched to a gene: 4. Germline values: CDR1 SEHNR, CDR2 FQNEAQ (reference sequence). The CDR3 has 15 residues.

Here the CDR3 DNA reads TGTGCCAGCAGTTGGGACAGGGGTTCTTCGTCTTCTTTCTACGAGCAGTACTTC. Translation gives CASSWDRGSSSSFYEQYF. The rearrangement links TRBV28 to TRBJ2-7; 10 bases fit TRBD1. This CDR3 contains 18 residues. After removal of 4 bases from V and 3 bases from J, the junction contained 15 bases not matched to a gene. The V gene's germline CDR1 is MDHEN and CDR2 SYDVKM.

V and J are TRBV5-1 and TRBJ2-3; D gene unclear. Deletions cut 1 base from V and 2 bases from J, with 11 bases between. CDR3 length equals 15 residues. Per the germline V gene, CDR1 is SGHRS and CDR2 is YFSETQ. This CDR3 reads CASSLLSSLTDTQYF. CDR3 in DNA: TGCGCCAGCAGCTTGTTGTCCTCCCTCACAGATACGCAGTATTTT. Variable domain in full (rest from reference TRBV5-1 and TRBJ2-3): KAGVTQTPRYLIKTRGQQVTLSCSPISGHRSVSWYQQTPGQGLQFLFEYFSETQRNKGNFPGRFSGRQFSNSRSEMNVSTLELGDSALYLCASSLLSSLTDTQYFGPGTRLTVL.

This clonotype was counted between two and nine times. This chain uses TRBV19 with TRBJ2-7, with 9 bases aligning to TRBD1. The CDR3 is made up of 13 amino acids. Germline V gene sequence: CDR1 LNHDA, CDR2 SQIVND (reference sequence). Germline trimming cut 6 bases from V and 3 bases from J; bases unmatched to any gene: 3. CDR3 nucleotide sequence: TGTGCCAGTAGCGGGACAGGGATCTACGAGCAGTACTTC. This gives the protein CASSGTGIYEQYF.

Ten or more counts support this clonotype. The chain has TRBV16 and TRBJ2-2; D is unclear. V lost 2 bases to trimming and J lost 6 bases, with 4 bases between them. The V gene's germline CDR1 is KGHSY and CDR2 FQNENV. The CDR3 has 12 amino acids. The CDR3 nucleotides read TGTGCCAGCAGCCAAGTCCCCGGGGAGCTGTTTTTT. The encoded protein is CASSQVPGELFF.

This chain connects TRBV20-1 to TRBJ2-7, with a tentative D call TRBD1 (5 bases). CDR3 length: 14 amino acids. Deletions cut 2 bases from V and 7 bases from J, with 18 bases between. Germline CDR1 is DFQATT and CDR2 is SNEGSKA (reference sequence). In DNA form, the CDR3 reads TGCAGTGCTAGACCCTTAAGAATAGGGGTAGAGCAGTACTTC. Translating gives CSARPLRIGVEQYF.